The 18 T cell receptor beta chains below were found in one sample sequenced in a study of cytotoxic CD8 clonotypes in ibrutinib-treated CLL (dated by TCRdb to the early 2020s). Per the publication, the time point label means: progressive disease on ibrutinib. To prepare the library, the immunoSEQ multiplex PCR assay was applied. Sourced from immuneACCESS, this table was stored by TCRdb with only in-frame sequences that have V and J called. A share of the clones is absent; for the studies checked, an unresolved V gene accounts for under half, and the remainder has no known explanation. Counted in this sample were nearly 300,000 clones; approximately 79% of them appeared once. In total, the top ten clones hold about 5.3% of the sample. Sequencing was performed on PBMCs, taken at disease progression, from a patient treated with ibrutinib. The origin of the receptors is a human donor with chronic lymphocytic leukemia.

The chain is built from TRBV4-2 and TRBJ1-2; 7 bases map to TRBD1. V shed 0 bases and J 8 bases; nucleotides not matched to a gene: 3. Germline-derived CDR1 and CDR2 are LGHNA and YNFKEQ. The CDR3 loop spans 13 amino acids. Written as DNA, the CDR3 is TGTGCCAGCAGCCAAGAAGGGGGCAACGGCTACACCTTC. It is translated as CASSQEGGNGYTF.

CDR3 region: CASSFGTGQPQHF. For the CDR3, the DNA is TGTGCCAGCAGCTTCGGAACTGGTCAGCCCCAGCATTTT. This chain connects TRBV7-6 to TRBJ1-5; no reliable D call. V lost 3 bases, J lost 6 bases, and 9 bases lay in between. This CDR3 has 13 amino acids. The germline CDR1 and CDR2 sequences are SGHVS and FNYEAQ. The full variable domain, completed using reference TRBV7-6 and TRBJ1-5, is GAGVSQSPRYKVTKRGQDVALRCDPISGHVSLYWYRQALGQGPEFLTYFNYEAQQDKSGLPNDRFSAERPEGSISTLTIQRTEQRDSAMYRCASSFGTGQPQHFGDGTRLSIL.

The V gene is TRBV5-1, the J gene TRBJ1-6, with D uncertain. CDR1 and CDR2 (germline): SGHRS, YFSETQ. This CDR3 has 12 residues. Deletions cut 2 bases from V and 7 bases from J, with 4 bases between. The CDR3 DNA sequence: TGCGCCAGCAGCTTCGGGAATTCACCCCTCCACTTT. Protein sequence: CASSFGNSPLHF. Looking up the rest from reference TRBV5-1 and TRBJ1-6 gives the full variable domain: KAGVTQTPRYLIKTRGQQVTLSCSPISGHRSVSWYQQTPGQGLQFLFEYFSETQRNKGNFPGRFSGRQFSNSRSEMNVSTLELGDSALYLCASSFGNSPLHFGNGTRLTVT.

This clone was observed once. This chain connects TRBV29-1 to TRBJ1-4; D is perhaps TRBD1 (5 bases). V gave up 3 bases and J gave up 4 bases, with 9 bases separating them. Germline CDR1 is SQVTM and CDR2 is ANQGSEA. This CDR3 is 13 amino acids long. DNA for the CDR3: TGCAGCGTTGACGGGGGGGGTAATGAAAAACTGTTTTTT. As protein: CSVDGGGNEKLFF.

This clone was counted a few times. The chain recombines TRBV6-8 with TRBJ2-7; possibly TRBD2 for D (5 bases). The CDR3 totals 12 residues. V gave up 8 bases and J gave up 6 bases, with 14 bases separating them. The germline gives CDR1 MNHGY, CDR2 SAAAGT. CDR3 sequence: CASGPRGSEQYF. In DNA, the CDR3 is TGTGCCAGCGGGCCCCGGGGTAGCGAGCAGTACTTC.

The table lists this clone with a count of one. The CDR3 reads CAISDPGLSTDTQYF. The CDR3 bases are TGTGCCATCAGTGACCCCGGACTAAGCACAGATACGCAGTATTTT. This rearrangement joins TRBV10-3 to TRBJ2-3; a weak D match, TRBD2 (6 bases). The CDR3 sequence is 15 residues long. The germline V and J ends were trimmed by 3 bases and 0 bases, with 10 bases remaining between them. Per the germline V gene, CDR1 is ENHRY and CDR2 is SYGVKD.

This clone has only a few counts. The chain recombines TRBV5-1 with TRBJ1-4; a weak D match, TRBD1 (6 bases). Germline values: CDR1 SGHRS, CDR2 YFSETQ. V shed 0 bases and J shed 4 bases, with 16 bases lying between them. The CDR3 extends over 17 amino acids. The CDR3 sequence: CASSLGTRGQSNEKLFF. CDR3 sequence (DNA): TGCGCCAGCAGCTTGGGAACAAGGGGACAAAGTAATGAAAAACTGTTTTTT.

The chain couples TRBV5-1 to TRBJ1-2; D unresolved. V gave up 0 bases and J gave up 4 bases, with 7 bases separating them. This CDR3 comprises 13 residues. CDR1 SGHRS and CDR2 YFSETQ come from the germline V gene. In nucleotides, the CDR3 is TGCGCCAGCAGCTTGGCAGCAGCCTATGGCTACACCTTC. As protein: CASSLAAAYGYTF.

This chain uses TRBV4-3 with TRBJ2-1, with 8 bases lining up with TRBD2. The trim removed 3 bases at V and 7 bases at J, leaving 2 bases unmatched. The germline CDR1 and CDR2 sequences are LGHNA and YSLEER. This CDR3 contains 13 residues. The CDR3 bases are TGCGCCAGCAGCCACGGGAGGGGTAATGAGCAGTTCTTC. This translates into CASSHGRGNEQFF.

As concerns this clone: This CDR3 is also generated by other DNA sequences in the sample. The chain uses TRBV10-3 and TRBJ1-5; D is uncertain. The germline V and J ends were trimmed by 2 bases and 2 bases, with 7 bases remaining between them. This CDR3 is 14 amino acids long. The germline CDR1 and CDR2 sequences are ENHRY and SYGVKD. CDR3 residues: CAISEGQGNQPQHF. In DNA, the CDR3 is TGTGCCATCAGTGAGGGGCAGGGCAATCAGCCCCAGCATTTT.

This chain links TRBV29-1 with TRBJ2-7; D is perhaps TRBD1 (5 bases). The V end lost 3 bases, the J end lost 1 base, and 13 bases lay between the germline ends. The CDR3 sequence is 14 residues long. Germline CDR1 reads SQVTM; CDR2 reads ANQGSEA. This chain's CDR3 is CSVETDRESYEQYF. As DNA, the CDR3 is TGCAGCGTTGAGACCGACAGAGAGTCCTACGAGCAGTACTTC.

CDR3 in amino acids: CASIDGTHETQYF. The CDR3 nucleotides are TGTGCCAGCATAGACGGGACACACGAGACCCAGTACTTC. The chain joins TRBV6-4 to TRBJ2-5; tentative D call: TRBD1 (6 bases). Germline V CDR1 and CDR2: MRHNA, SNTAGT. V shed 7 bases and J shed 5 bases, with 14 bases lying between them. The CDR3 contains 13 residues.

CDR3 residues: CASSPRTSGWRDTQYF. CDR3 in DNA: TGCGCCAGCAGCCCACGGACTAGCGGGTGGCGGGATACGCAGTATTTT. The chain couples TRBV4-1 to TRBJ2-3; 11 positions match TRBD2. Per germline, CDR1 MGHRA and CDR2 YSYEKL. V shed 4 bases and J 6 bases; nucleotides not matched to a gene: 9. The CDR3 is 16 residues long.

In this sample, this clone turned up once. The CDR3 loop is CASSSGRGTSGFAEQFF. The CDR3 DNA sequence: TGTGCCAGCAGTTCCGGGCGTGGGACTAGCGGATTCGCCGAGCAGTTCTTC. V usage is TRBV27 and J usage is TRBJ2-1; the match to TRBD2 covers 11 bases. V was pared by 4 bases and J by 10 bases, with 15 bases of the junction left unmatched. CDR3 length: 17 amino acids. Germline V gene data show CDR1 as MNHEY and CDR2 as SMNVEV (reference sequence).

V is TRBV5-4 and J is TRBJ2-1; D is undetermined. This CDR3 has 12 amino acids. The V end was cut by 4 bases, the J end by 2 bases, with 4 bases between. Germline values: CDR1 SGHNT, CDR2 YYREEE (reference sequence). DNA of the CDR3: TGTGCCAGCAGCGCGACCTACAATGAGCAGTTCTTC. Translation: CASSATYNEQFF. Combining the CDR3 with reference TRBV5-4 and TRBJ2-1 gives the whole variable domain ETGVTQSPTHLIKTRGQQVTLRCSSQSGHNTVSWYQQALGQGPQFIFQYYREEENGRGNFPPRFSGLQFPNYSSELNVNALELDDSALYLCASSATYNEQFFGPGTRLTVL.

The chain couples TRBV7-9 to TRBJ2-6, with 7 bases matching TRBD1. Germline CDR1 is SEHNR and CDR2 is FQNEAQ (reference sequence). V trimming: 5 bases; J trimming: 2 bases; junction bases outside the gene matches: 3. CDR3 length: 15 residues. The CDR3, as DNA: TGTGCCAGCAGCGCGCAGGGGGCTGGGGCCAACGTCCTGACTTTC. It specifies CASSAQGAGANVLTF.

This rearrangement joins TRBV19 to TRBJ1-1; D might be TRBD1 (5 bases). CDR3 length: 15 amino acids. V lost 8 bases to trimming and J lost 0 bases, with 16 bases between them. Per germline, CDR1 LNHDA and CDR2 SQIVND (reference sequence). In DNA, the CDR3 is TGTGCCAGTGGGAACAGGCAGTTCATGAACACTGAAGCTTTCTTT. Translated, it gives CASGNRQFMNTEAFF. The complete variable domain, with remaining parts taken from reference TRBV19 and TRBJ1-1, reads DGGITQSPKYLFRKEGQNVTLSCEQNLNHDAMYWYRQDPGQGLRLIYYSQIVNDFQKGDIAEGYSVSREKKESFPLTVTSAQKNPTAFYLCASGNRQFMNTEAFFGQGTRLTVV.

This chain joins TRBV6-6 and TRBJ1-2; 9 bases agree with TRBD1. There are 15 residues in the CDR3. V shed 4 bases, J shed 8 bases, and the junction held 11 bases outside the gene matches. Per germline, CDR1 MNHNY and CDR2 SVGAGI (reference sequence). CDR3 nucleotides: TGTGCCAGCAGTTCCGCTTCGGACAGGGGTCGAGGCTACACCTTC. Translated, it gives CASSSASDRGRGYTF.